These 7 T cell receptor beta chains share one sample of origin, sequenced in a study of cytomegalovirus exposure and HLA in healthy donors (dated by TCRdb to the late 2010s). The library was produced with the immunoSEQ multiplex PCR assay. For the multiplex PCR, a mixture combining 60 forward primers for TCR Vbeta segments and 13 reverse primers for TCR Jbeta segments was used. The source is immuneACCESS, and TCRdb retained only in-frame sequences with V and J called. Part of the clones is not carried over; for the studies checked, unresolved V genes explain less than half of this, and the remainder is unexplained. In all, the sample holds approximately 83,000 clones, and 75% to 85% of those were seen once. The ten largest clones represent around 2% of the sample. Material: PBMCs. The receptor set was obtained from a man younger than 35 in good health and CMV-seronegative.

This chain links TRBV19 with TRBJ2-5; 10 nucleotides match TRBD2. J lost 4 bases, V lost 4 bases, and 9 bases had no gene match. Germline V gene lookup returns CDR1 LNHDA and CDR2 SQIVND (reference sequence). The CDR3 totals 16 residues. The CDR3, as DNA: TGTGCCAGTAGTAGCCCCGGGGTAGCGGGGGGAGAGACCCAGTACTTC. Translating gives CASSSPGVAGGETQYF.

The chain employs TRBV6-6 and TRBJ1-1; no reliable D call. V dropped 8 bases and J dropped 1 base, with 11 bases sitting between them. Germline V gene data show CDR1 as MNHNY and CDR2 as SVGAGI (reference sequence). The CDR3 runs 13 residues. The CDR3 is CASLNIRNTEAFF. CDR3 bases: TGTGCCAGCTTAAACATCCGGAACACTGAAGCTTTCTTT.

Here the CDR3 DNA reads TGTGCCAGCGGCAGAAGACAGGGGGCGACTGAAGCTTTCTTT. Residues: CASGRRQGATEAFF. This sequence joins TRBV6-5 and TRBJ1-1; TRBD1 matches 10 bases. V trimming: 8 bases; J trimming: 5 bases; junction bases outside the gene matches: 8. The CDR3 length is 14 residues. Germline V CDR1 and CDR2: MNHEY, SVGAGI.

On this clone itself: At one end, the junction sequence differs from germline, possibly due to a read error. The genes are TRBV4-1 and TRBJ1-2, with D possibly being TRBD1 (6 bases). The CDR3 contains 15 residues. The germline V gene encodes CDR1 MGHRA and CDR2 YSYEKL. CDR3 in amino acids: CASSPREGSWTAVPF. Written as DNA, the CDR3 is TGCGCCAGCAGCCCTAGGGAGGGGAGCTGGACAGCCGTGCCCTTC.

This clone was detected only a few times. CDR3: CASSPPAGGNQPQHF. The DNA for the CDR3 is TGTGCCAGCTCACCCCCGGCGGGGGGCAATCAGCCCCAGCATTTT. The chain combines TRBV18 with TRBJ1-5, with a tentative D call TRBD1 (5 bases). The CDR3 covers 15 residues. Germline V gene data show CDR1 as KGHSH and CDR2 as LQKENI. The V end was cut by 3 bases, the J end by 2 bases, with 11 bases between.

The rearrangement uses TRBV19 and TRBJ1-1, with 7 nucleotides matching TRBD1. Losses at the gene ends were 5 bases for V and 6 bases for J; bases not matched to a gene: 6. The CDR3 length is 13 residues. CDR1 LNHDA and CDR2 SQIVND come from the germline V gene (reference sequence). The CDR3 DNA is TGTGCCAGTAGTCCGGGACAGAGTGCTGAAGCTTTCTTT. This translates into CASSPGQSAEAFF.

The V call is TRBV6-1, the J call TRBJ1-1; no firm D call. With 4 bases removed from V and 5 bases from J, the gap between germline ends came to 11 bases. This CDR3 is built from 13 residues. Germline V gene data show CDR1 as MNHNS and CDR2 as SASEGT. CDR3 residues: CASSARGSTEAFF. In DNA, the CDR3 is TGTGCCAGCAGTGCTCGGGGTTCGACTGAAGCTTTCTTT.